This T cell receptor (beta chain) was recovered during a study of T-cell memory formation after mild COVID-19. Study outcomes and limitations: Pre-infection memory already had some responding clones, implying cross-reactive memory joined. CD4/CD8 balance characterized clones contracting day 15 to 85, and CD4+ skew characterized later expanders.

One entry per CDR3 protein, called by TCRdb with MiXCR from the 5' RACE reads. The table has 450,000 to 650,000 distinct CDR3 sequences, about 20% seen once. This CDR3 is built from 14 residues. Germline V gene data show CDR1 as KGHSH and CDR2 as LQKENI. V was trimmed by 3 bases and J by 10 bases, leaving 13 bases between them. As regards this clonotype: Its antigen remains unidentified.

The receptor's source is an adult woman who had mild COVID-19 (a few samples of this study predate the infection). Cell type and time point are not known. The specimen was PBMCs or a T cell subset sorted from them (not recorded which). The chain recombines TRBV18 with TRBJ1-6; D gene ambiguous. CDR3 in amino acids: CASSPSTDASPLHF. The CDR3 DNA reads TGTGCCAGCTCACCGTCTACAGATGCCTCACCCCTCCACTTT.